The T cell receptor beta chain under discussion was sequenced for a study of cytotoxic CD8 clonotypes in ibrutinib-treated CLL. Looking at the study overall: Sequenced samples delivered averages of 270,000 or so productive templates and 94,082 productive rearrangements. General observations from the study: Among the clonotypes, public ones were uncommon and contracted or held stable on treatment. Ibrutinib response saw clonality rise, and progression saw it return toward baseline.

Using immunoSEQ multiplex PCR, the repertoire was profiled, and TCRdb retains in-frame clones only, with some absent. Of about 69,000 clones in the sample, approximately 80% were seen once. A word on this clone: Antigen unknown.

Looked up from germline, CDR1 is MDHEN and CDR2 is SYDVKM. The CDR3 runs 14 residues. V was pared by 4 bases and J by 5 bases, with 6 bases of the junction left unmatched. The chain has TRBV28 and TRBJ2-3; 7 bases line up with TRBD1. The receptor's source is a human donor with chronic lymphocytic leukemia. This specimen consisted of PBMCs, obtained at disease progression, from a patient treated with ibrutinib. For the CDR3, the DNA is TGTGCCAGCAGTTGGGCCTCAGGGGGAGATACGCAGTATTTT. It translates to CASSWASGGDTQYF.